This T cell receptor (beta chain) is drawn from a study of Ad26.COV2.S vaccination and SARS-CoV-2 variants. The wider study: In the study, Ad26.COV2.S was injected intramuscularly once, or twice 56 days apart.

Comments on this clone: Its antigen is still unknown.

J was trimmed by 1 base and V by 6 bases; bases with no gene match: 5. Germline V lookup: CDR1 MNHEY, CDR2 SVGAGI. CDR3 length: 15 amino acids. Study results and caveats: Participants given vaccine showed non-spike TCR breadth similar to that of placebo recipients.

Treatment specified: around 19 received Ad26.COV2.S at low or high dose, single or two shots; five or six received placebo; per-sample allocation not given. Sampling was performed 63 days after the first vaccine or placebo injection. As its vector, the vaccine had Ad26, which expressed Wuhan-strain SARS-CoV-2 spike. Sequencing was performed with immunoSEQ multiplex PCR; in TCRdb, only in-frame clones are kept and a portion is missing. This sample carries a few hundred thousand clones, roughly 88% of them seen once, and the ten largest clones take 3.6%. The rearrangement uses TRBV6-5 and TRBJ2-1; 8 bases are a match to TRBD1. The sequencing used peripheral blood, collected in a trial of Ad26.COV2.S vaccine versus placebo. This TCR was recovered from a person between 18 and 65 years old who received the Ad26.COV2.S COVID-19 vaccine or a placebo. CDR3 in DNA: TGTGCCAGCAGGGGCAGGGGGCGTTCCTACAATGAGCAGTTCTTC. Translated, it gives CASRGRGRSYNEQFF.